These 16 T cell receptor beta chains originate from one sample sequenced in a study of blood T cell repertoires in COVID-19. Sequencing used immunoSEQ multiplex PCR; TCRdb keeps in-frame clones, though not all of them. The sample has about 240,000 clones, roughly four fifths seen once. Sequenced: peripheral blood. These receptor sequences come from a woman aged 60-75 years with active or convalescent COVID-19.

The CDR3 region is CAWSLRTGANYGYTF. CDR3 sequence (DNA): TGTGCCTGGTCCCTGAGGACAGGGGCTAACTATGGCTACACCTTC. The chain combines TRBV30 with TRBJ1-2; 9 bases match TRBD1. CDR1 and CDR2 (germline): GTSNPN, SVGIG (reference sequence). Losses at the gene ends were 5 bases for V and 0 bases for J; bases not matched to a gene: 7. This CDR3 has 15 amino acids.

This chain joins TRBV2 and TRBJ2-5; 8 nucleotides align to TRBD2. The CDR3 length is 11 residues. CDR1 and CDR2 from the germline V gene are SNHLY and FYNNEI. Trimming removed 6 bases from V and 10 bases from J; junction bases left unmatched: 4. The CDR3 loop is CASRALAVQYF. Here the CDR3 DNA reads TGTGCCAGCAGGGCACTAGCGGTCCAGTACTTC.

This clone was detected only once. One junction end disagrees with the germline gene, perhaps due to a read error. The chain couples TRBV7-2 to TRBJ2-7, with 7 nucleotides matching TRBD2. Germline V gives CDR1 SGHTA, CDR2 FQGNSA. This CDR3 is built from 15 residues. This CDR3 reads CASSLAAAGNYEQYF. CDR3 nucleotides: TGTGCCAGCAGCCTAGCGGCAGCGGGTAACTACGAGCAGTACTTC.

The chain joins TRBV9 to TRBJ1-3; 9 nucleotides line up with TRBD1. Trimming took 4 bases from V and 0 from J; bases not matched to a gene: 5. Germline V lookup: CDR1 SGDLS, CDR2 YYNGEE. This CDR3 region has 16 residues. CDR3 bases: TGTGCCAGCAGCCCCAGGACAGGGGCCTCTGGAAACACCATATATTTT. Encoded protein: CASSPRTGASGNTIYF.

This clone was observed many times. This rearrangement joins TRBV6-2 or TRBV6-3 to TRBJ2-7; 7 nucleotides line up with TRBD1. The germline CDR1 and CDR2 sequences are MNHEY and SVGEGT. V lost 2 bases to trimming and J lost 4 bases; unmatched junction nucleotides: 5. The CDR3 extends over 14 amino acids. The CDR3: CASSYGTALYEQYF. The CDR3 DNA reads as TGTGCCAGCAGTTACGGGACAGCCCTTTACGAGCAGTACTTC.

The CDR3 DNA reads TGTGCCAGCAGTTCCCCGGACACCCTGTCCTACGAGCAGTACTTC. Encoded protein: CASSSPDTLSYEQYF. The chain has TRBV6-6 and TRBJ2-7; tentatively, D is TRBD1 (5 bases). The CDR3 sequence is 15 residues long. Per germline, CDR1 MNHNY and CDR2 SVGAGI (reference sequence). Trimming took 4 bases from V and 1 from J, leaving 14 bases between them.

The chain is built from TRBV5-4 and TRBJ1-2, with 7 bases fitting TRBD1. The V gene end was trimmed by 3 bases and the J gene end by 3 bases; junction bases not matched to a gene: 11. From germline, CDR1 is SGHNT and CDR2 YYREEE (reference sequence). The CDR3 is 16 amino acids. CDR3: CASSSPPGTAYYGYTF. The CDR3 DNA reads as TGTGCCAGCAGCTCGCCTCCCGGGACAGCTTACTATGGCTACACCTTC.

The V and J genes are TRBV2 and TRBJ2-7; no clear D gene. CDR1 and CDR2 from the germline V gene are SNHLY and FYNNEI. The CDR3 loop spans 14 amino acids. V was shortened by 7 bases and J by 3 bases, with 16 bases between the two germline ends. The CDR3 DNA follows: TGTGCCAGCATGCCGACTCCGCCGATCTACGAGCAGTACTTC. Protein product: CASMPTPPIYEQYF. Supplemented by reference TRBV2 and TRBJ2-7, the full variable domain reads EPEVTQTPSHQVTQMGQEVILRCVPISNHLYFYWYRQILGQKVEFLVSFYNNEISEKSEIFDDQFSVERPDGSNFTLKIRSTKLEDSAMYFCASMPTPPIYEQYFGPGTRLTVT.

The chain couples TRBV30 to TRBJ1-2; 7 positions agree with TRBD1. Germline-derived CDR1 and CDR2 are GTSNPN and SVGIG (reference sequence). The junction had 7 bases not matched to a gene; V was cut back by 8 bases and J by 4 bases. The CDR3 sequence is 12 residues long. The CDR3 DNA sequence: TGTGCCCTAAACGCAGGGGGCTATGGCTACACCTTC. Protein: CALNAGGYGYTF. Supplemented by reference TRBV30 and TRBJ1-2, the full variable domain reads SQTIHQWPATLVQPVGSPLSLECTVEGTSNPNLYWYRQAAGRGLQLLFYSVGIGQISSEVPQNLSASRPQDRQFILSSKKLLLSDSGFYLCALNAGGYGYTFGSGTRLTVV.

This clone was picked up a small number of times. The chain has TRBV4-1 and TRBJ2-2; 9 bases line up with TRBD2. The V and J ends lost 8 bases and 2 bases, in that order; junction bases with no gene match: 6. CDR3 size: 15 residues. Germline loops: CDR1 MGHRA, CDR2 YSYEKL. DNA for the CDR3: TGCGCCAGCGCAACTAGCGGGTCTAACACCGGGGAGCTGTTTTTT. It encodes CASATSGSNTGELFF.

The V and J genes are TRBV4-1 and TRBJ2-4, with 9 bases aligning to TRBD2. Germline loops: CDR1 MGHRA, CDR2 YSYEKL. V lost 1 base to trimming and J lost 3 bases; unmatched junction nucleotides: 13. This CDR3 has 19 amino acids. The CDR3 loop reads CASSQASWRGGVGKNIQYF. The DNA for the CDR3 is TGCGCCAGCAGCCAAGCCTCTTGGCGGGGGGGCGTTGGCAAAAACATTCAGTACTTC.

This chain joins TRBV3-1 (or the pseudogene TRBV3-2) and TRBJ1-2, with no clear D. Germline CDR1 reads LGHDT; CDR2 reads YNNKEL (reference sequence). Trimming removed 3 bases from V and 1 base from J, with 12 bases in between. The length of the CDR3 is 15 residues. The CDR3 spells CASSHLPAGNYGYTF. CDR3 sequence (DNA): TGTGCCAGCAGCCACTTACCTGCGGGTAACTATGGCTACACCTTC.

This clone was counted a few times. The gene calls are TRBV7-2 and TRBJ2-6; 10 bases agree with TRBD2. With V trimmed by 8 bases and J by 0 bases, 1 base remained unmatched. Germline assignment: CDR1 SGHTA and CDR2 FQGNSA. The CDR3 sequence is 15 residues long. The CDR3 nucleotides are TGTGCCAGCCAGCGGGGGGGCTCTGGGGCCAACGTCCTGACTTTC. Its protein product is CASQRGGSGANVLTF.

Written as DNA, the CDR3 is TGTGCCAGCAGTAGGACAGTCGGCCAGCCCCAGCATTTT. Amino acid sequence: CASSRTVGQPQHF. The chain has TRBV27 and TRBJ1-5, with D perhaps matching TRBD1 (6 bases). The CDR3 has 13 residues. Looked up from germline, CDR1 is MNHEY and CDR2 is SMNVEV (reference sequence). Between the trimmed V and J ends, which lost 5 bases and 7 bases, there was a span of 12 bases.

The chain has TRBV10-3 and TRBJ1-2; D possibly corresponds to TRBD1 (5 bases). This CDR3 has 15 amino acids. V was cut by 3 bases and J by 4 bases, with 15 bases left in between. The germline V gene encodes CDR1 ENHRY and CDR2 SYGVKD. In nucleotides, the CDR3 is TGTGCCATCAGTGAATGGGGAATTCAGGGCTATGGCTACACCTTC. It specifies CAISEWGIQGYGYTF.

This chain connects TRBV6-2 or TRBV6-3 to TRBJ2-2, with D possibly being TRBD1 (5 bases). The length of the CDR3 is 15 residues. Per germline, CDR1 MNHEY and CDR2 SVGEGT. V lost 5 bases and J 2 bases, leaving 12 bases between the germline ends. CDR3 sequence (DNA): TGTGCCAGCAGTATAGACAGCTACAACACCGGGGAGCTGTTTTTT. It is translated as CASSIDSYNTGELFF.